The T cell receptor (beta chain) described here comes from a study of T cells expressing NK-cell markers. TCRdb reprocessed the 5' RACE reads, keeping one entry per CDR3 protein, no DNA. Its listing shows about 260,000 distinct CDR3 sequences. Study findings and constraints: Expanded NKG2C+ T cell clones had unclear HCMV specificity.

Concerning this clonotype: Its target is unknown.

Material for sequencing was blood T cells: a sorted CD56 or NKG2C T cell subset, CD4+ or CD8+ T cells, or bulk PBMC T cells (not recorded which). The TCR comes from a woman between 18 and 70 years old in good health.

CDR3 protein: CASSVRGGSVDTQYF. The chain employs TRBV12-3 or TRBV12-4 and TRBJ2-3; TCRdb's D call of TRBD2 is untestable without DNA. The CDR3 totals 15 residues.